These 26 T cell receptor beta chains were sequenced from one sample in a study of blood T cell repertoires in COVID-19 (dated by TCRdb to between 2020 and 2021). Libraries were built with the immunoSEQ multiplex PCR assay. This immuneACCESS table, as held by TCRdb, lists in-frame sequences with V and J called but not all clones. Of the missing ones, under half trace to an unresolved V gene in checked studies; the others have no known cause. The sample table records over 150,000 clones; 80% to 90% of these occur just once. The ten largest clones take up 1% to 1.2% of the sample. Sequencing was performed on peripheral blood. All receptors derive from a man aged 35 to 55 with acute or convalescent COVID-19.

The CDR3 DNA sequence: TGCGCCAGCAGCCTGGGACAGAGTGCAACTAATGAAAAACTGTTTTTT. Its translation: CASSLGQSATNEKLFF. This chain links TRBV5-1 with TRBJ1-4; 7 bases agree with TRBD1. Germline V gene lookup returns CDR1 SGHRS and CDR2 YFSETQ. This CDR3 has 16 amino acids. J was trimmed by 0 bases and V by 4 bases; bases with no gene match: 6.

CDR3 amino acids: CASSLVGQSSGNTIYF. In nucleotides, the CDR3 is TGTGCCAGCAGCTTAGTTGGACAGAGCTCTGGAAACACCATATATTTT. This chain joins TRBV7-2 and TRBJ1-3; weak D call: TRBD1 (6 bases). Germline V CDR1 and CDR2: SGHTA, FQGNSA. Between the trimmed V and J ends, which lost 1 base and 0 bases, there was a span of 10 bases. The CDR3 runs 16 residues.

V gene TRBV18 combines with J gene TRBJ2-7, with TRBD2 as a possible D gene (6 bases). The CDR3 length is 12 residues. V gave up 4 bases and J gave up 6 bases, with 10 bases separating them. Germline lookup yields CDR1 KGHSH and CDR2 LQKENI. The CDR3 loop reads CASSRGVGEQYF. The CDR3 DNA sequence: TGTGCCAGCTCACGGGGGGTGGGCGAGCAGTACTTC.

This clone has a single count. The rearrangement uses TRBV6-2 or TRBV6-3 and TRBJ1-2, with D possibly TRBD1 on 6 matching bases. The V end lost 2 bases, the J end lost 6 bases, and 28 bases lay between the germline ends. The CDR3 is 19 amino acids. Per the germline V gene, CDR1 is MNHEY and CDR2 is SVGEGT. Here the CDR3 reads CASSYLQQGPLRSPDGYTF. CDR3 sequence (DNA): TGTGCCAGCAGTTACCTTCAACAGGGACCCCTAAGGTCCCCTGATGGCTACACCTTC.

The chain is built from TRBV27 and TRBJ1-3; D gene unclear. There are 15 residues in the CDR3. From germline, CDR1 is MNHEY and CDR2 SMNVEV (reference sequence). The ends were cut back, 3 bases at V and 2 bases at J, with 11 bases in the middle. The CDR3 DNA reads TGTGCCAGCAGTTTGACAAGAACGCCTGGAAACACCATATATTTT. This translates into CASSLTRTPGNTIYF.

This chain joins TRBV20-1 and TRBJ2-7; D is perhaps TRBD2 (7 bases). Germline V CDR1 and CDR2: DFQATT, SNEGSKA (reference sequence). V was clipped by 2 bases and J by 11 bases, with 13 bases between them. The CDR3 runs to 11 residues. In nucleotides, the CDR3 is TGCAGTGCTAGAAGAGGGGAGGGGGAGTACTTC. Translating it yields CSARRGEGEYF.

This chain links TRBV4-1 with TRBJ1-5, with 7 bases aligning to TRBD1. The CDR3 covers 16 residues. Per the germline V gene, CDR1 is MGHRA and CDR2 is YSYEKL. The J segment lost 4 bases and the V segment lost 4 bases, leaving 10 bases of the junction unmatched. CDR3 residues: CASSRAGDSRNQPQHF. For the CDR3, the DNA is TGCGCCAGCAGCCGGGCTGGGGACAGCCGAAATCAGCCCCAGCATTTT.

The genes are TRBV20-1 and TRBJ1-2; 7 nucleotides agree with TRBD1. With 6 bases clipped from V and 7 bases from J, the junction kept 5 bases outside the gene matches. This CDR3 has 11 residues. The germline V gene encodes CDR1 DFQATT and CDR2 SNEGSKA (reference sequence). CDR3 sequence (DNA): TGCAGTGCGCGGACAGGCTCTGGCTACACCTTC. Residues: CSARTGSGYTF.

The chain combines TRBV7-2 with TRBJ1-3, with a weak D call TRBD1 (6 bases). The germline V gene encodes CDR1 SGHTA and CDR2 FQGNSA. There are 14 residues in the CDR3. V was clipped by 5 bases and J by 4 bases, with 12 bases between them. In DNA form, the CDR3 reads TGTGCCAGCAGCCCAACTACAGGGGGAAACACCATATATTTT. It translates to CASSPTTGGNTIYF.

J is TRBJ1-2 and V is TRBV25-1, with D unresolved. Germline CDR1 and CDR2: MGHDK and SYGVNS. The CDR3 is 14 amino acids. V was trimmed by 3 bases and J by 5 bases, leaving 13 bases between them. The CDR3 coding sequence is TGTGCCAGCAGTGACCCCAGGCCTCAATATGGCTACACCTTC. It yields the protein CASSDPRPQYGYTF.

The rearrangement uses TRBV10-3 and TRBJ1-1; TRBD1 matches at 10 bases. The germline V gene encodes CDR1 ENHRY and CDR2 SYGVKD. The CDR3 has 16 amino acids. V shed 4 bases, J shed 5 bases, and the junction held 10 bases outside the gene matches. CDR3 protein: CAISATMTGGATEAFF. The CDR3, as DNA: TGTGCCATCAGTGCGACTATGACAGGGGGCGCGACTGAAGCTTTCTTT.

The chain combines TRBV9 with TRBJ2-3, with 8 bases fitting TRBD2. The V gene end was trimmed by 3 bases and the J gene end by 1 base; junction bases not matched to a gene: 10. Germline V gene sequence: CDR1 SGDLS, CDR2 YYNGEE. This CDR3 is built from 17 residues. This chain's CDR3 is CASSATGRGGGTDTQYF. DNA for the CDR3: TGTGCCAGCAGCGCGACCGGGAGGGGGGGCGGCACAGATACGCAGTATTTT.

The chain couples TRBV6-1 to TRBJ2-1; 8 bases line up with TRBD1. Germline V gene data show CDR1 as MNHNS and CDR2 as SASEGT. The CDR3 totals 16 residues. The V and J ends lost 0 bases and 4 bases, in that order; junction bases with no gene match: 5. The CDR3 loop reads CASSEARDRTYNEQFF. The CDR3 nucleotides read TGTGCCAGCAGTGAAGCGCGGGACAGGACTTACAATGAGCAGTTCTTC.

The V call is TRBV19, the J call TRBJ2-3; no reliable D call. The germline V and J ends were trimmed by 3 bases and 2 bases, with 6 bases remaining between them. The CDR3 is made up of 13 amino acids. Germline CDR1 is LNHDA and CDR2 is SQIVND (reference sequence). The CDR3 sequence is CASSIGFTDTQYF. CDR3 nucleotide sequence: TGTGCCAGTAGTATTGGCTTCACAGATACGCAGTATTTT. Combining the CDR3 with reference TRBV19 and TRBJ2-3 gives the whole variable domain DGGITQSPKYLFRKEGQNVTLSCEQNLNHDAMYWYRQDPGQGLRLIYYSQIVNDFQKGDIAEGYSVSREKKESFPLTVTSAQKNPTAFYLCASSIGFTDTQYFGPGTRLTVL.

The CDR3 reads CASSIENRGRNTEAFF. The CDR3, as DNA: TGTGCCAGTAGTATAGAGAACAGGGGGCGCAACACTGAAGCTTTCTTT. The V and J genes are TRBV19 and TRBJ1-1; TRBD1 agrees at 9 bases. This CDR3 contains 16 residues. CDR1 LNHDA and CDR2 SQIVND come from the germline V gene (reference sequence). Germline trimming cut 0 bases from V and 2 bases from J; bases unmatched to any gene: 4.

This clone was seen a few times. This chain links TRBV6-5 with TRBJ2-5; a weak D match, TRBD2 (6 bases). Germline CDR1 and CDR2: MNHEY and SVGAGI. The CDR3 sequence is 13 residues long. Between the trimmed V and J ends, which lost 7 bases and 5 bases, there was a span of 14 bases. CDR3 in amino acids: CASTRSRGETQYF. The CDR3 coding sequence is TGTGCCAGCACCCGATCCCGGGGGGAGACCCAGTACTTC.

V and J are TRBV30 and TRBJ1-5; D is unresolved. The CDR3 totals 12 residues. Germline CDR1 and CDR2: GTSNPN and SVGIG (reference sequence). V shed 1 base and J shed 4 bases, with 5 bases lying between them. The CDR3 DNA is TGTGCCTGGAGTGACGGTAATCAGCCCCAGCATTTT. It specifies CAWSDGNQPQHF.

V and J are TRBV6-5 and TRBJ2-1; 7 nucleotides line up with TRBD2. In germline, CDR1 is MNHEY, CDR2 SVGAGI. With V trimmed by 7 bases and J by 0 bases, 6 bases remained unmatched. CDR3 size: 15 residues. This CDR3 reads CASKNRGVSYNEQFF. The CDR3 region has the DNA TGTGCCAGCAAGAACCGGGGGGTCTCCTACAATGAGCAGTTCTTC.

The chain recombines TRBV27 with TRBJ2-3; a weak D match, TRBD1 (6 bases). The CDR3 sequence is 15 residues long. Between the trimmed V and J ends, which lost 8 bases and 1 base, there was a span of 16 bases. Per the germline V gene, CDR1 is MNHEY and CDR2 is SMNVEV (reference sequence). CDR3 in amino acids: CASRKEAGGTDTQYF. CDR3 coding DNA: TGTGCCAGCCGCAAAGAGGCAGGGGGCACAGATACGCAGTATTTT.

The CDR3 loop is CASSVSGVGTEAFF. As DNA, the CDR3 is TGTGCCAGCAGCGTCTCAGGGGTAGGGACTGAAGCTTTCTTT. The gene calls are TRBV7-9 and TRBJ1-1; D might be TRBD1 (6 bases). Germline V gene lookup returns CDR1 SEHNR and CDR2 FQNEAQ (reference sequence). The V and J ends lost 5 bases and 5 bases respectively, with 15 bases between them. The CDR3 has 14 amino acids.

The chain uses TRBV4-3 and TRBJ1-5; D gene uncertain. This CDR3 spans 13 amino acids. With 4 bases removed from V and 7 bases from J, the gap between germline ends came to 11 bases. Germline loops: CDR1 LGHNA, CDR2 YSLEER. The CDR3, as DNA: TGCGCCAGCAGCCCCGGAGTGAGGCAGCCCCAGCATTTT. This encodes CASSPGVRQPQHF.

The V gene is TRBV24-1, the J gene TRBJ1-1; the match to TRBD1 covers 8 bases. The germline V gene has CDR1 KGHDR and CDR2 SFDVKD. This CDR3 has 17 residues. With 1 base clipped from V and 6 bases from J, the junction kept 12 bases outside the gene matches. The CDR3 protein is CATSDFTARGRLAEAFF. The CDR3 region has the DNA TGTGCCACCAGTGATTTCACCGCCAGGGGGCGATTAGCTGAAGCTTTCTTT.

This sequence joins TRBV27 and TRBJ1-5; D might be TRBD1 (5 bases). V gave up 6 bases and J gave up 0 bases, with 9 bases separating them. The germline V gene has CDR1 MNHEY and CDR2 SMNVEV (reference sequence). The CDR3 totals 14 residues. Written as DNA, the CDR3 is TGTGCCAGCAGCCCCAGGGATAGCAATCAGCCCCAGCATTTT. Amino acids: CASSPRDSNQPQHF.

The chain employs TRBV7-3 and TRBJ1-1; D unclear. The V end lost 4 bases, the J end lost 5 bases, and 11 bases lay between the germline ends. The CDR3 is 13 amino acids. Germline V gene lookup returns CDR1 SGHTA and CDR2 FQGTGA. CDR3 coding DNA: TGTGCCAGCAGCTCCAATGTCGAGACTGAAGCTTTCTTT. It codes for CASSSNVETEAFF.

J is TRBJ1-1 and V is TRBV18; TRBD1 matches at 8 bases. Looked up from germline, CDR1 is KGHSH and CDR2 is LQKENI. This CDR3 is built from 11 residues. V trimming: 6 bases; J trimming: 11 bases; junction bases outside the gene matches: 5. The CDR3 protein is CASSPDREAFF. CDR3 in DNA: TGTGCCAGCTCTCCGGACAGGGAGGCTTTCTTT.

The chain is built from TRBV6-4 and TRBJ2-1, with D maybe TRBD1 (6 bases). V lost 2 bases to trimming and J lost 0 bases, with 11 bases between them. This CDR3 spans 16 amino acids. Germline CDR1 reads MRHNA; CDR2 reads SNTAGT. This CDR3 is CASSDTGTNSYNEQFF. CDR3 coding DNA: TGTGCCAGCAGTGACACCGGGACAAACTCCTACAATGAGCAGTTCTTC.